Given below is one T cell receptor (beta chain) in context. V was shortened by 0 bases and J by 1 base, with 9 bases between the two germline ends. This CDR3 comprises 15 residues. Germline V gives CDR1 LNHDA, CDR2 SQIVND (reference sequence). The sample belongs to a study of blood T cell repertoires in COVID-19. The authors' processing: Nucleated cell number was recorded as an estimate derived from reference gene primer amplification. Sequenced by immunoSEQ multiplex PCR; TCRdb stores in-frame clones only, minus some. That table gives V, J and clone size, and the DNA gave D and trimming. In the table there are more than 300,000 clones, about 87% of which are singletons. Followed longitudinally, the Seattle patients had been enrolled during active infection.

Sequencing input: peripheral blood. The receptor was isolated from a woman in her thirties with COVID-19, enrolled during active disease. V and J are TRBV19 and TRBJ1-1, with D perhaps TRBD1 (5 bases). The CDR3: CASSIEGAPNTEAFF. CDR3 coding DNA: TGTGCCAGTAGTATAGAAGGGGCCCCGAACACTGAAGCTTTCTTT.